The clone carrying this T cell receptor beta chain has just a few counts. Time point defined: newly diagnosed GD, antithyroid drugs for less than 3 months. Extracted PBMC RNA gave rise to the TCR library. To make TCR beta libraries, researchers used iRepertoire HTBI primers and Arm-PCR of CDR3 regions. Each CDR3 protein is one row after TCRdb ran MiXCR on the multiplex PCR reads. The repertoire holds roughly 500,000 distinct CDR3 sequences, with roughly 14% as singletons. This sample was taken from a study of regulatory T cells in long-lasting Graves disease. The CDR3 runs to 14 residues. After removal of 0 bases from V and 4 bases from J, the junction contained 3 bases not matched to a gene. The V gene's germline CDR1 is MNHEY and CDR2 SVGEGT. This same sample was also taken into another study, of T cells in Graves' hyperthyroidism and ophthalmopathy. That work contributes: Within blood appeared most thyroid clonotypes that had expanded above 0.001.

This TCR was sampled from a man aged 30-40 years with Graves disease. The chain is built from TRBV6-2 or TRBV6-3 and TRBJ2-7, with 7 bases lining up with TRBD1. The starting material was peripheral blood mononuclear cells (PBMCs), obtained at new diagnosis, from a patient treated with antithyroid drugs. CDR3 nucleotide sequence: TGTGCCAGCAGTTACTCGGGGGACAGATACGAGCAGTACTTC. This sequence encodes CASSYSGDRYEQYF.